This T cell receptor beta chain emerged from a study of blood T cell repertoires in COVID-19. On the study more broadly: Whether acute or convalescent, the COVID-19 samples came from the United States, Italy and Spain. T cells, B-cell-depleted T cells, or PBMCs provided the cDNA or gDNA that served as material.

The authors' processing: The assay estimated nucleated cells by amplifying reference gene primers. Libraries were prepared by immunoSEQ multiplex PCR; TCRdb keeps only in-frame clonotypes and omits some of them. V and J calls and clone size come straight from that table; D and trimming were deduced from the DNA. The sample contains tens of thousands of clones, approximately 78% of which appear only once. CDR3 size: 14 residues. Germline V gene sequence: CDR1 SGHDT, CDR2 YYEEEE. The V and J ends lost 4 bases and 6 bases respectively, with 13 bases between them. V is TRBV5-6 and J is TRBJ2-2; weak D call: TRBD1 (5 bases). The source is a human donor in a cohort sampled during active COVID-19. The sequencing sample was made of peripheral blood. The CDR3 region has the DNA TGTGCCAGCAGCGGGGCTACCTCGGCCGGGGAGCTGTTTTTT. Protein product: CASSGATSAGELFF.